These 5 T cell receptor beta chains originate from one sample sequenced in a study of identical twins. TCRdb analysed the 5' RACE reads with MiXCR anew, one entry per CDR3 protein. The sample holds under 300,000 distinct CDR3 sequences, 6% to 7% seen once. These data also formed part of another study, on T cells expressing NK-cell markers.

The sample was CD8+ T cells sorted from blood. The origin of the receptors is a woman aged 18 to 35 in good health.

In its sample, this clonotype was seen a few times. The gene calls are TRBV7-9 and TRBJ2-1; 14 bases map to TRBD2. The CDR3 sequence is 17 residues long. CDR1 and CDR2 from the germline V gene are SEHNR and FQNEAQ (reference sequence). Losses at the gene ends were 5 bases for V and 6 bases for J; bases not matched to a gene: 9. CDR3: CASSMTSGGESGNEQFF. CDR3 bases: TGTGCCAGCAGCATGACTAGCGGGGGGGAGTCAGGCAATGAGCAGTTCTTC.

This clonotype was counted only a few times. The chain employs TRBV11-1 and TRBJ1-1; no reliable D call. Trimming stripped 0 bases from V and 3 bases from J, with 11 bases between. The CDR3 totals 15 residues. The germline V gene encodes CDR1 SGHAT and CDR2 FQDESV (reference sequence). The CDR3 DNA reads as TGTGCCAGCAGCTTAGCAGCTGGCGGGTACACTGAAGCTTTCTTT. Translated, it gives CASSLAAGGYTEAFF. The full variable domain, its missing parts supplied by reference TRBV11-1 and TRBJ1-1, is EAEVAQSPRYKITEKSQAVAFWCDPISGHATLYWYRQILGQGPELLVQFQDESVVDDSQLPKDRFSAERLKGVDSTLKIQPAELGDSAMYLCASSLAAGGYTEAFFGQGTRLTVV.

On this clonotype: A much larger clone differs by one base, so this may be a read error. This chain connects TRBV9 to TRBJ2-2; no clear D gene. Trimming shortened V by 3 bases and J by 9 bases, and 9 bases separated the two germline ends. The CDR3 runs to 12 residues. CDR1 and CDR2 (germline): SGDLS, YYNGEE. CDR3 amino acids: CASSEGTWELFF. Here the CDR3 DNA reads TGTGCCAGCAGCGAGGGAACCTGGGAGCTGTTTTTT.

V gene TRBV7-9 combines with J gene TRBJ2-3; no definite D call. The germline CDR1 and CDR2 sequences are SEHNR and FQNEAQ (reference sequence). The V gene lost 5 bases and the J gene lost 0 bases, with 9 bases spanning the gap. The CDR3 length is 14 residues. The CDR3 reads CASSPPTSTDTQYF. In DNA form, the CDR3 reads TGTGCCAGCAGCCCCCCTACTAGCACAGATACGCAGTATTTT.

The chain recombines TRBV7-9 with TRBJ2-1; 12 bases line up with TRBD2. V trimming: 6 bases; J trimming: 7 bases; junction bases outside the gene matches: 4. This CDR3 has 14 residues. Germline V CDR1 and CDR2: SEHNR, FQNEAQ (reference sequence). In nucleotides, the CDR3 is TGTGCCAGCAGGAACGGACTAGCGGGAAATGAGCAGTTCTTC. It is translated as CASRNGLAGNEQFF.